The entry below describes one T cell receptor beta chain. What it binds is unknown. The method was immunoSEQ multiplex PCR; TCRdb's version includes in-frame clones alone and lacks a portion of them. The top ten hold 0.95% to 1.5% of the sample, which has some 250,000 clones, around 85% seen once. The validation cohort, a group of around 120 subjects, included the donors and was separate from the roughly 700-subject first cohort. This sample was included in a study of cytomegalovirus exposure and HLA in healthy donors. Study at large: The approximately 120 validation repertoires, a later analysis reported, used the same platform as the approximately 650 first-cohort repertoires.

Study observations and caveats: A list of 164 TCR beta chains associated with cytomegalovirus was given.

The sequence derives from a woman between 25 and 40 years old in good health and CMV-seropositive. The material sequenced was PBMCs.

CDR3 sequence reads: CASRRDRGLYEQYF. The CDR3 nucleotides are TGTGCCAGCAGGCGGGACAGGGGGCTCTACGAGCAGTACTTC. The V call is TRBV28, the J call TRBJ2-7, with TRBD1 identical over 12 bases. CDR1 and CDR2 (germline): MDHEN, SYDVKM. V shed 6 bases, J shed 3 bases, and the junction held 3 bases outside the gene matches. The CDR3 is 14 amino acids.